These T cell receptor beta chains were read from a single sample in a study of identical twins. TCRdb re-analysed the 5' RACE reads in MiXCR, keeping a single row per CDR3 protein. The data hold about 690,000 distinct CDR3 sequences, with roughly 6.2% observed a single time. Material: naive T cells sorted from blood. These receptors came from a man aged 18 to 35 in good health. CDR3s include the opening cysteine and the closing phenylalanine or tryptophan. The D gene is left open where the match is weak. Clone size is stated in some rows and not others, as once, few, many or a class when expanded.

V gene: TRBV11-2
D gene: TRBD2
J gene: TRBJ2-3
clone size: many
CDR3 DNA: TGTGCCAGCAGGCCGGGACTAGCGGGACTAGATACGCAGTATTTT
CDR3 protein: CASRPGLAGLDTQYF

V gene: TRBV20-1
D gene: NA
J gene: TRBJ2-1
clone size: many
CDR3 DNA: TGCAGTGTAACAGGGTCCTTCTCCTACAATGAGCAGTTCTTC
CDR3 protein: CSVTGSFSYNEQFF

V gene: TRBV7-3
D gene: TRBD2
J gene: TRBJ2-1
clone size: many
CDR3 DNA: TGTGCCAGCAGCTTATTTGTCCGGACTAGCGGTTACAATGAGCAGTTCTTC
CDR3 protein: CASSLFVRTSGYNEQFF

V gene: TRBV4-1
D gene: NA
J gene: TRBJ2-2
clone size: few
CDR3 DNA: TGCGCCAGCAGCCAAATCCGGGACAAGGAAAACACCGGGGAGCTGTTTTTT
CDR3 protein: CASSQIRDKENTGELFF

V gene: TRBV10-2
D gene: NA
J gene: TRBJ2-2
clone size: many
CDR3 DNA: TGCGCCAGCGCCCTCCCTGGCACCGGGGAGCTGTTTTTT
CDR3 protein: CASALPGTGELFF

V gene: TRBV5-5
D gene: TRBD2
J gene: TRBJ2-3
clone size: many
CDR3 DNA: TGTGCCAGCAGCTTGGGATGGGGAGGGGATACGCAGTATTTT
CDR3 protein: CASSLGWGGDTQYF

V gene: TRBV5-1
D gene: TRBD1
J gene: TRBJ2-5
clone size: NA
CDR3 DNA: TGCGCCAGCAGCTCGAACCGGGACAGGGGGGACTTC
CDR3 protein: CASSSNRDRGDF

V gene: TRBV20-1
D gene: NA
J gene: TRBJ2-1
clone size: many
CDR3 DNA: TGCAGTGCTCGTACTCGGGGAAGGAATGAGCAGTTCTTC
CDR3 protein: CSARTRGRNEQFF

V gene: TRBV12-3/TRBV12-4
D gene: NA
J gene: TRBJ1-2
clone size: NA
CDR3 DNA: TGTGCCAGCAGTTTAGAGGCAGGGAAGGTAGATGGCTACACCTTC
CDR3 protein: CASSLEAGKVDGYTF

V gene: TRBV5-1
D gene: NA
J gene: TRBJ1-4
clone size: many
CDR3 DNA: TGCGCCAGCAGCTTGAATTCGGGTGATGAAAAACTGTTTTTT
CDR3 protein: CASSLNSGDEKLFF

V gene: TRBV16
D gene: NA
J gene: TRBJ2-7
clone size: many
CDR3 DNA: TGTGCCAGTAATCCGAAGGCTACCCAGGGCGAGCAGTACTTC
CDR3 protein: CASNPKATQGEQYF

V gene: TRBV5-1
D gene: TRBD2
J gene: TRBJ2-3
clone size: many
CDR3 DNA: TGCGCCAGCAGCCTTGACAGTGGACTAGCGGGACTAACCACAGATACGCAGTATTTT
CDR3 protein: CASSLDSGLAGLTTDTQYF

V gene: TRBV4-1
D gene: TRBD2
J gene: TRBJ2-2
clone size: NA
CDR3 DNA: TGCGCCAGCAGCCAAGATCGGAGCGGGGTGAACACCGGGGAGCTGTTTTTT
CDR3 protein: CASSQDRSGVNTGELFF

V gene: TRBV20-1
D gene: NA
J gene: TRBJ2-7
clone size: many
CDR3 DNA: TGCAGTGGAGTTAGCGGAACCTACGAGCAGTACTTC
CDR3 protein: CSGVSGTYEQYF

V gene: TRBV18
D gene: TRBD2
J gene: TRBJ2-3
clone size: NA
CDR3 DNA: TGTGCCAGCTCACCAGGACTAGCGGGAGGCTATAGCACAGATACGCAGTATTTT
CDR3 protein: CASSPGLAGGYSTDTQYF

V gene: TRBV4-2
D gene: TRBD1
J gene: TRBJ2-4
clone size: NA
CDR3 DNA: TGTGCCAGCAGCACAGGGGAGGCCAAAAACATTCAGTACTTC
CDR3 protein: CASSTGEAKNIQYF

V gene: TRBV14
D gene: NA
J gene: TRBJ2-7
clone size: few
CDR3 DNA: TGTGCCAGCAGCCAAGTAGGCGGGAACTACGAGCAGTACTTC
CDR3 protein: CASSQVGGNYEQYF

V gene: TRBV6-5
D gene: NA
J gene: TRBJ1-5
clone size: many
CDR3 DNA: TGTGCCAGCAGTTACTCGAGACAGATCGGTCAGCCCCAGCATTTT
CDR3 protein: CASSYSRQIGQPQHF

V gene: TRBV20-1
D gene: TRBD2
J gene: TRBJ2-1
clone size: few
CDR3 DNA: TGCAGTGCTAGAGTCTTGCGGGAGGGCCGTTGGTTCTTC
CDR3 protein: CSARVLREGRWFF

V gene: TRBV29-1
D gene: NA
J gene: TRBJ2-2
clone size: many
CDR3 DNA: TGCAGCGTATTGGTGGGAAGTGGAACCGGGGAGCTGTTTTTT
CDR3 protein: CSVLVGSGTGELFF

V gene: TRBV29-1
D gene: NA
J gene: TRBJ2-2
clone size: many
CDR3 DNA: TGCAGCGTTGAAGATCTTCCGGGTTCGGGCGGGGAGCTGTTTTTT
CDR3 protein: CSVEDLPGSGGELFF

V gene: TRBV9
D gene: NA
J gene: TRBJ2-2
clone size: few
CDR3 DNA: TGTGCCAGCAGCGTAGCTAAGGGCAGTAACACCGGGGAGCTGTTTTTT
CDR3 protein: CASSVAKGSNTGELFF

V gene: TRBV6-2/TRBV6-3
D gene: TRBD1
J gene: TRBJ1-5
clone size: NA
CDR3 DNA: TGTGCCAGCAGTTACCCTACAGGGGGCATGCAGCCCCAGCATTTT
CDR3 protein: CASSYPTGGMQPQHF

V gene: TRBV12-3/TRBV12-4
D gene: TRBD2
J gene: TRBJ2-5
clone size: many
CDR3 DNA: TGTGCCAGCAGTGTCCGGACTAGCGGGACGACAGTTTTTGCGACCCAGTACTTC
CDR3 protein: CASSVRTSGTTVFATQYF

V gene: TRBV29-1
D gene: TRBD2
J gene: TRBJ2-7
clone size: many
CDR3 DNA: TGCAGCGTTGCCGGGACTAGTTGGTACGAGCAGTACTTC
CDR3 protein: CSVAGTSWYEQYF

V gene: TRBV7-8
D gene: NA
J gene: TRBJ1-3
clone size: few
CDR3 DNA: TGTGCCAGCAGCTCCCAACCTAACACCATATATTTT
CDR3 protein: CASSSQPNTIYF

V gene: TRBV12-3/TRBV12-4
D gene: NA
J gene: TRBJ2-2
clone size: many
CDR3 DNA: TGTGCCAGCCTCGCAGGGAACACCGGGGAGCTGTTTTTT
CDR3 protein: CASLAGNTGELFF

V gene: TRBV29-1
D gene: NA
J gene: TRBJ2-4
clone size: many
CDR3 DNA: TGCAGCGGGGGTGGGGATTTAGACATTCAGTACTTC
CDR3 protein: CSGGGDLDIQYF

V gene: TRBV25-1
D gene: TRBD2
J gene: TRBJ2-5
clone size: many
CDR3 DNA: TGTGCCAGCAGTGAATATGCGGGGGGGCTGGGGACCCAGTACTTC
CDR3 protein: CASSEYAGGLGTQYF

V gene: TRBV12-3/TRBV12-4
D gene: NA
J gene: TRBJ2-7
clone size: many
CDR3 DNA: TGTGCCAGCAGTTTATTTCCGGGAACCTACGAGCAGTACTTC
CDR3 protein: CASSLFPGTYEQYF

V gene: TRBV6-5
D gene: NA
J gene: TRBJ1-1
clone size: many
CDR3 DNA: TGTGCCAGCAGTTCTGCCGAGGGGGTGGGGAACACTGAAGCTTTCTTT
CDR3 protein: CASSSAEGVGNTEAFF

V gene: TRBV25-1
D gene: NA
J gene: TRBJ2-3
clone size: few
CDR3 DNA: TGTGCCAGCAGTGAACTACGAGTGGGACGCACAGATACGCAGTATTTT
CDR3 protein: CASSELRVGRTDTQYF

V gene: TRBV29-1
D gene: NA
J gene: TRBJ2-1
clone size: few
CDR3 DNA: TGCAGCGTTGGGACAAATAGTATCCACAATGAGCAGTTCTTC
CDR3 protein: CSVGTNSIHNEQFF

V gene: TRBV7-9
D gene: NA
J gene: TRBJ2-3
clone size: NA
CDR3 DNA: TGTGCCAGCAGCTTGGGGACAAGGAGAGACACAGATACGCAGTATTTT
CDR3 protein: CASSLGTRRDTDTQYF

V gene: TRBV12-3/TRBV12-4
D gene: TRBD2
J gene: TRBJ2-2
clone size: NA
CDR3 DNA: TGTGCCAGCAGAACCGGGACTACCCCCACCGGGGAGCTGTTTTTT
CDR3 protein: CASRTGTTPTGELFF

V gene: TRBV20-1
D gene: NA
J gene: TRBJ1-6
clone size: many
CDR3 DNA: TGCAGTGCTAGGGGGGGCAATTCACCCCTCCACTTT
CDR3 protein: CSARGGNSPLHF

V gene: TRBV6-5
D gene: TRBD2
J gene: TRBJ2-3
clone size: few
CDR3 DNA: TGTGCCAGCAGTTACCTTGGGACTAGCAGATCGGATACGCAGTATTTT
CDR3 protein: CASSYLGTSRSDTQYF

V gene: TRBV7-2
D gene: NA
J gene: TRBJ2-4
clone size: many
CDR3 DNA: TGTGCCAGCAGCTTAGGGACCAACAGGGACATTCAGTACTTC
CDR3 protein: CASSLGTNRDIQYF

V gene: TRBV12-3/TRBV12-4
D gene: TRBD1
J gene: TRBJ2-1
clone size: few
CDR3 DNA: TGTGCCAGCAGTCCGTGGACAGGGAGCCATGAGCAGTTCTTC
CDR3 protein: CASSPWTGSHEQFF

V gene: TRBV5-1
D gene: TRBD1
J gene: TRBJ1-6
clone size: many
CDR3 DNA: TGCGCCAGCAGCCCCAGGGACAGTACGAATTCACCCCTCCACTTT
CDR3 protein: CASSPRDSTNSPLHF

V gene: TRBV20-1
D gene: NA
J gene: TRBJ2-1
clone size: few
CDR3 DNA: TGCAGTGCTAGACGTGAGGCCCCGTACAATGAGCAGTTCTTC
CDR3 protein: CSARREAPYNEQFF

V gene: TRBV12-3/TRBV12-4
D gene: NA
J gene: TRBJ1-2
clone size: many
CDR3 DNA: TGTGCCAGCAGCATGGGGGTTAACTATGGCTACACCTTC
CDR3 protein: CASSMGVNYGYTF

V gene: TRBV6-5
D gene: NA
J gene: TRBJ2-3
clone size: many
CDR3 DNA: TGTGCCAGCAGTTACTCTGGGACAGATACGCAGTATTTT
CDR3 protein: CASSYSGTDTQYF

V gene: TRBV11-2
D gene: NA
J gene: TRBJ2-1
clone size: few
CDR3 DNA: TGTGCCAGCAGCTTGGGCCTCAGACCTGAGAATGAGCAGTTCTTC
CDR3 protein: CASSLGLRPENEQFF

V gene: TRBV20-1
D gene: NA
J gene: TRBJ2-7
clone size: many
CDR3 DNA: TGCAGTGCTCTCGGGATAAGGGCCTCTTACGAGCAGTACTTC
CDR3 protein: CSALGIRASYEQYF

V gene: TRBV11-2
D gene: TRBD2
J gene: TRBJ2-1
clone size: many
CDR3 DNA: TGTGCCAGCAGCCCAGGAGGGACCGGGACTATTTACAATGAGCAGTTCTTC
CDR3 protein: CASSPGGTGTIYNEQFF

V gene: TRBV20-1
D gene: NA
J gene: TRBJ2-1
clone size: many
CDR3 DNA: TGCAGTGCTAGAGATCCGCGGCGGGACCTTTACAATGAGCAGTTCTTC
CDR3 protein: CSARDPRRDLYNEQFF

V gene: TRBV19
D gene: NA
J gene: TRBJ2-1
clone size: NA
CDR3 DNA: TGTGCCAGTAGTGGCCGGGCCGAGCAGTTCTTC
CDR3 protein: CASSGRAEQFF

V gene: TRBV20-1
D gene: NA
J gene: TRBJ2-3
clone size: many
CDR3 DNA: TGCAGTGCTAGAGAATGGACCCTCACAGATACGCAGTATTTT
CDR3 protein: CSAREWTLTDTQYF

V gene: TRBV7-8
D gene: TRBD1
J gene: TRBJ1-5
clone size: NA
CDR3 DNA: TGTGCCAGCAGCTTACAAGGACAGGCCTCGACTATTAGCAATCAGCCCCAGCATTTT
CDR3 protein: CASSLQGQASTISNQPQHF

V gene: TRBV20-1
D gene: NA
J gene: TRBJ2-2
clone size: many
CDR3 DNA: TGCAGTGCTAGCGGGAACACCGGGGAGCTGTTTTTT
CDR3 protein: CSASGNTGELFF

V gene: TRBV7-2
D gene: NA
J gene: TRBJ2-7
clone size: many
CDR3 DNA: TGTGCCAGCAGTTTCCCCCGGGACGGCTACTACGAGCAGTACTTC
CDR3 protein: CASSFPRDGYYEQYF

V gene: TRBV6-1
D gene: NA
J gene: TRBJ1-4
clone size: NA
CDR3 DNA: TGTGCCAGCAGCCTAGGGGTTCGGGGGGAAAAACTGTTTTTT
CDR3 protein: CASSLGVRGEKLFF

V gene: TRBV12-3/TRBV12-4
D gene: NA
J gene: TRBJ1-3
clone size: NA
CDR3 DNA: TGTGCCAGCAGTTTAGCCAGCACTGGAAACACCATATATTTT
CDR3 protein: CASSLASTGNTIYF

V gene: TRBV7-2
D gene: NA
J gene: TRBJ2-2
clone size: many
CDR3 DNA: TGTGCCAGCAGCTTAGATCCGGCCACCGGGGAGCTGTTTTTT
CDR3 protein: CASSLDPATGELFF

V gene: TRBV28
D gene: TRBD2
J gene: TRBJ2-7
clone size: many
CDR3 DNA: TGTGCCAGCAGTCCAACCGGGACTAGCAGTTACGAGCAGTACTTC
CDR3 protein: CASSPTGTSSYEQYF

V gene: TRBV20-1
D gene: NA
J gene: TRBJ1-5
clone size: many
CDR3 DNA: TGCAGTGCCCTCCGAGGGAGGGGCCTGGACCAGCCCCAGCATTTT
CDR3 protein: CSALRGRGLDQPQHF

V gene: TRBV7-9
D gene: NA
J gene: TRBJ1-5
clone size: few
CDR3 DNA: TGTGCCAGCAGCTTAAGCCAGGGGCCTTATCAGCCCCAGCATTTT
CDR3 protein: CASSLSQGPYQPQHF

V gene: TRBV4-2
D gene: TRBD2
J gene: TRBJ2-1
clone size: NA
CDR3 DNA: TGTGCCAGCAGCCCTCGGACTAGCGGGAGCTCCTCCTACAATGAGCAGTTCTTC
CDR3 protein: CASSPRTSGSSSYNEQFF